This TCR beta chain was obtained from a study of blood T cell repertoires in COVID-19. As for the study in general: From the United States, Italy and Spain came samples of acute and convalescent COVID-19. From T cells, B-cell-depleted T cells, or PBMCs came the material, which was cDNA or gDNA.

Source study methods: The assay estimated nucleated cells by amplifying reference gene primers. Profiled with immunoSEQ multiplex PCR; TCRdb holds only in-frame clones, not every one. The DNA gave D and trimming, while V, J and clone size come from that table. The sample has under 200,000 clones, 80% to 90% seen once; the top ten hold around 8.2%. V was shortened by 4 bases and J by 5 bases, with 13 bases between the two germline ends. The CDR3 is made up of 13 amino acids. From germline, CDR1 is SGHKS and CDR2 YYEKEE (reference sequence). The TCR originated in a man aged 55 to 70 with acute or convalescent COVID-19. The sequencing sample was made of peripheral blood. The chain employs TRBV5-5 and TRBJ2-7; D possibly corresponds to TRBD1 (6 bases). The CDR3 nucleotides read TGTGCCAGCAGCACAGAACAGGGCAACGAGCAGTACTTC. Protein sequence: CASSTEQGNEQYF.